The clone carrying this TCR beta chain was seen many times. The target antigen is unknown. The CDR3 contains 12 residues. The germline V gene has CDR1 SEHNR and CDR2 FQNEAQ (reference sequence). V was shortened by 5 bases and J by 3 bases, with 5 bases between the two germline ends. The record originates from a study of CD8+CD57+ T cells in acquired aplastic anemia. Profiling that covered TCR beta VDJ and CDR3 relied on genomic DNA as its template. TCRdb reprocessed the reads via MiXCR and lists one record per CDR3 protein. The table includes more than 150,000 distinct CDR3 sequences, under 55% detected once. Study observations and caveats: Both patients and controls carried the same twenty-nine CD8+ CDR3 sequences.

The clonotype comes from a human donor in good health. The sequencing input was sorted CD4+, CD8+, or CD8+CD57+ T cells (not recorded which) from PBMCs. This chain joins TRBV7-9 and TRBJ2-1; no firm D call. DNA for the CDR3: TGTGCCAGCAGCCCCGGCTACAATGAGCAGTTCTTC. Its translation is CASSPGYNEQFF.